This is a list of T cell receptor beta chains from one sample in a study of CD8+ T cells in alopecia areata. Sequencing used immunoSEQ multiplex PCR; TCRdb keeps in-frame clones, though not all of them. The repertoire holds 150,000 or so clones, with roughly 70% as singletons. The input for sequencing was CD8+ T cells sorted from blood, taken at week 0. These receptor sequences come from a human donor with alopecia areata. CDR3s include the opening cysteine and the closing phenylalanine or tryptophan. Where a row states a size, it is once, few, many or the class of an expanded clone; other rows omit it.

- TRBV9 CASSSEGTLNEQFF
- TRBV19 CASTANRGNQPQHF
- TRBV29-1 CSGTQGGNTEAFF
- TRBV9 CASSLAGTGFNEQFF
- TRBV12-5 CASSGTVDQPQHF
- TRBV5-1 CASSFATGGGSPLHF
few TRBV29-1 CSVEDLGGGYEQYF
- TRBV15 CATSHGYEQYF
few TRBV29-1 CSISGAEQFF
- TRBV7-2 CASSVTGGNEQFF
- TRBV13 CASSLGRGGWEQYF
- TRBV4-1 CASSPRQVGETQYF
- TRBV29-1 CSVEDPVGTEAFF
- TRBV9 CASSSRDRPGEKLFF
- TRBV2 CASINWNTEAFF
once TRBV25-1 CASAQWRDGYGANVLTF
- TRBV4-2 CASSPTGENQPQHF
- TRBV30 CAWGPSPETQYF
- TRBV5-1 CASSGTGLEAFF
- TRBV19 CASRRDRGRTEAFF
few TRBV19 CASSIRDAAYEQYF
- TRBV19 CASSPSGGLNEQFF
few TRBV30 CAWEENTGELFF
- TRBV5-6 CASSLLGNQPQHF
few TRBV18 CASSRGQDSNQPQHF
- TRBV30 CAWSGVGGITDTQYF
- TRBV2 CASSENTVNFGSYEQYF
- TRBV15 CATSEEPGLNEKLFF
- TRBV5-1 CASRGADNEQFF
- TRBV5-1 CASSLTSGGPSSYEQYF
- TRBV4-1 CASSQDPGTSADTGELFF
once TRBV7-9 CASSSGADTQYF
once TRBV4-1 CASSFRTGSTDTQYF
- TRBV4-2 CASSQEDGLTNYGYTF
- TRBV29-1 CSVEATGRGPYEQYF
- TRBV29-1 CSVERAAWKIYGYTF
many TRBV9 CASVGDRGPGTEAFF
- TRBV13 CASSHTMAGAIQETQYF
- TRBV30 CAWTPPGVYEQYF
- TRBV27 CASRGSGAQETQYF
- TRBV29-1 CSVGFHGTESSYEQYF
- TRBV6-5 CASNPSGDNNEQFF
once TRBV9 CASSESPGQGYEQYF
few TRBV7-9 CASRGPGANVLTF
- TRBV11-2 CASSETGRQETQYF
- TRBV14 CASSQDRTTDSTDTQYF
- TRBV7-9 CASSLPGGKETQYF